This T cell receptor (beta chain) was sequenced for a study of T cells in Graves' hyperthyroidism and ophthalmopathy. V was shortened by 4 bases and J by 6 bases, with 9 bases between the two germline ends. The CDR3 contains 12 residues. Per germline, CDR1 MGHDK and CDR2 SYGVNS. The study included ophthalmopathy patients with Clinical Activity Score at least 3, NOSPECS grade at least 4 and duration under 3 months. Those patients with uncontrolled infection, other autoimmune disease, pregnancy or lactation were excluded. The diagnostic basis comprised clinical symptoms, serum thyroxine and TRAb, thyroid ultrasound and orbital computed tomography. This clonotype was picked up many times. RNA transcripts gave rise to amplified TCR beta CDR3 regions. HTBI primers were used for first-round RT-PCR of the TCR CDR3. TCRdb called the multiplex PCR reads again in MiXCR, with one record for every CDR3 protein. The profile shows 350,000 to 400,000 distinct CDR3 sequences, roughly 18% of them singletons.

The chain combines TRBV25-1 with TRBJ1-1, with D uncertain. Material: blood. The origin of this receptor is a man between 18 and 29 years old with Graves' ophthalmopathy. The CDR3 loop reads CASSVGGAEAFF. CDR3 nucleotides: TGTGCCAGCAGTGTGGGCGGCGCTGAAGCTTTCTTT.